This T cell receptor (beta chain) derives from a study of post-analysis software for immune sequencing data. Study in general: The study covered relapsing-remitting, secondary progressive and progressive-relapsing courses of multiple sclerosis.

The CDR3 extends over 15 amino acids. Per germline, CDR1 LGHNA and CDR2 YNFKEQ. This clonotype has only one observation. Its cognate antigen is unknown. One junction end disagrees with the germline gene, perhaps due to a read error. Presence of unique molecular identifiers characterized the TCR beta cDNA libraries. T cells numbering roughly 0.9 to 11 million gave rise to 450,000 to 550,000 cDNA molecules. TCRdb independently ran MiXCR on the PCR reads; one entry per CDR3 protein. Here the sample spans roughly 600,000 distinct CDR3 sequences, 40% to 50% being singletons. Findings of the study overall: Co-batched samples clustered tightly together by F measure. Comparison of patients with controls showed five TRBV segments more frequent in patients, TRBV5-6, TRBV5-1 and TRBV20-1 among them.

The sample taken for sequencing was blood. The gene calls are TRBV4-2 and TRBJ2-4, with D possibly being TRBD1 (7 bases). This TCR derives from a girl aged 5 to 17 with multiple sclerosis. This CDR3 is CASSPKEGATNIQYF. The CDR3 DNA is TGTGCCAGCAGCCCTAAGGAGGGGGCCACAAACATTCAGTACTTC.